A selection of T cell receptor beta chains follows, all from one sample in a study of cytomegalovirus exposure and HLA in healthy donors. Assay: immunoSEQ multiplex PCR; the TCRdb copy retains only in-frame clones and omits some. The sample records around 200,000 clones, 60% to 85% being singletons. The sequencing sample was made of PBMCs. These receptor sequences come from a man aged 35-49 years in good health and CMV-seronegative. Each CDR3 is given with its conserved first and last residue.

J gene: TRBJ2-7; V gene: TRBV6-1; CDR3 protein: CASSADPGQGEEQYF
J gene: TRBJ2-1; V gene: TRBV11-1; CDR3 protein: CASKSGSSYNEQFF
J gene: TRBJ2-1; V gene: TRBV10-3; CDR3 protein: CAISVGSGRSYNEQFF
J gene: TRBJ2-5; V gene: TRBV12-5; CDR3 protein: CASGVTGQGRETQYF
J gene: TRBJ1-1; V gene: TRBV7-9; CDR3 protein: CASSFDLTGGTEAFF
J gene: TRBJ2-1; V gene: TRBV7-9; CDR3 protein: CAGSSSMGLVNEQFF
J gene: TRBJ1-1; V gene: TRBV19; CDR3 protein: CASSIPGHENTEAFF
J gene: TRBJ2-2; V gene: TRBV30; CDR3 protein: CAWSKDRVPGELFF
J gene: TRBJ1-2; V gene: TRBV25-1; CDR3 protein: CASSTPGQGKNGYTF
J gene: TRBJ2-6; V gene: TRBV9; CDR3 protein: CASSPSDRANVLTF
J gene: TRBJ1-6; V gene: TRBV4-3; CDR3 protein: CASSQGSSRLHSPLHF
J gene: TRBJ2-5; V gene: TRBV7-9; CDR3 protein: CASSLQAGETQYF
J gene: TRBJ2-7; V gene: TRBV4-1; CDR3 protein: CASSQGPTLSYEQYF
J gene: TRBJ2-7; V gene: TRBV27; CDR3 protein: CASSSPGQGANEQYF
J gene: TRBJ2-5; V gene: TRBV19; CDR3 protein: CASSTGVETQYF
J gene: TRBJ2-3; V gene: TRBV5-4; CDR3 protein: CASSLQASADTQYF
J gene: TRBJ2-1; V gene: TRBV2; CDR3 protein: CASRGMTSGHVGSYNEQFF
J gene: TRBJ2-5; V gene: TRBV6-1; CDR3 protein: CASTGQETQYF
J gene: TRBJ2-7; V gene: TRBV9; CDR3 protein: CASSGAGGPSYEQYF
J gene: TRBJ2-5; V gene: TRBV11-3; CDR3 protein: CASSSQGPQETQYF
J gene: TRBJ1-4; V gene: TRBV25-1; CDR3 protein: CASSGTGVRATNEKLFF
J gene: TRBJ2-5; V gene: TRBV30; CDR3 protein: CAWRVSRGTQYF
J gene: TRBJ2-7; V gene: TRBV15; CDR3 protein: CATSRDRTSGSSSLDEQYF
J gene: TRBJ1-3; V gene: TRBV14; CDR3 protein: CASSLRGNTIYF
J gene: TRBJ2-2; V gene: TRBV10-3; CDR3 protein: CAISDLGQNTGELFF
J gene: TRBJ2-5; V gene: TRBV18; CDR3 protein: CASSYSGGVETQYF
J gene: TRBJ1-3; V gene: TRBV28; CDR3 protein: CASSLTVSGNTIYF
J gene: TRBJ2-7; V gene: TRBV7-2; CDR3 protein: CASSSDLAGGAYEQYF
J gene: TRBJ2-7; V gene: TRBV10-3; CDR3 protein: CAIRGQGSSYEQYF
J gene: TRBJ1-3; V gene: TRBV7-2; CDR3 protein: CASSLGPSSGNTIYF
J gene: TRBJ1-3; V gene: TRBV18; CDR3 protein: CASSPNKGSGNTIYF
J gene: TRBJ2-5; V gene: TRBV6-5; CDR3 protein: CASSYTRGSQETQYF
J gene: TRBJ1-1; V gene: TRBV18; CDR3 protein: CASSPPLGRTEAFF